This T cell receptor (beta chain) was sequenced during a study of CD8 T cells in ankylosing spondylitis. At least ten counts were recorded for this clonotype. What it binds is not known. Trimming stripped 6 bases from V and 0 bases from J, with 11 bases between. The CDR3 extends over 14 amino acids. From germline, CDR1 is SGHTA and CDR2 FQGNSA. TCRdb re-called the 5' RACE reads through MiXCR, storing one row per CDR3 protein. The table lists 700,000 to 850,000 distinct CDR3 sequences, approximately 12% of them singletons. Broader study findings: A TCR beta motif of 7 to 9 highly homologous variants seemed to mark ankylosing spondylitis blood.

The sequence came from a male donor with ankylosing spondylitis. The chain recombines TRBV7-2 with TRBJ1-2; D remains ambiguous. The sequencing input was blood, either unsorted or a sorted T cell fraction (not recorded which). The CDR3 sequence is CASSFVAANYGYTF. Here the CDR3 DNA reads TGTGCCAGCAGTTTTGTGGCGGCTAACTATGGCTACACCTTC. The variable domain in full, with the rest retrieved from reference TRBV7-2 and TRBJ1-2, is GAGVSQSPSNKVTEKGKDVELRCDPISGHTALYWYRQSLGQGLEFLIYFQGNSAPDKSGLPSDRFSAERTGGSVSTLTIQRTQQEDSAVYLCASSFVAANYGYTFGSGTRLTVV.